This entry features one T cell receptor (beta chain) sequence. What it recognizes is unknown. This specimen belongs to a study of radiotherapy plus CTLA-4 blockade in lung cancer. Study background: Patients showed objective responses in 15% to 20% of cases, and disease control was achieved by under 40%.

Profiled with immunoSEQ multiplex PCR; TCRdb holds only in-frame clones, not every one. The sample has approximately 48,000 clones, 80% to 90% seen once. Study outcomes and limitations: Among blood TCR repertoires after radiotherapy plus ipilimumab, tumor-derived clones expanded. How blood T cell clones changed early, along with interferon-beta, reportedly forecast response best.

The study gave focal radiation plus ipilimumab CTLA-4 blockade to patients with chemo-refractory metastatic non-small-cell lung cancer. The length of the CDR3 is 13 residues. The V end was cut by 5 bases, the J end by 4 bases, with 11 bases between. The V and J genes are TRBV23-1 and TRBJ1-1; D ambiguous. TRBV23-1 is an ORF, and what it does is uncertain. The receptor's source is a human donor with non-small cell lung cancer whose response to radiotherapy plus ipilimumab could not be evaluated. The sample in question was peripheral blood, obtained from a patient treated with radiotherapy plus ipilimumab. For the CDR3, the DNA is TGCGCCAGCAGTTCAGCGATGGCCACTGAAGCTTTCTTT. This gives the protein CASSSAMATEAFF.